This T cell receptor (beta chain) was found in a study of technical replicates of blood from four donors. This CDR3 spans 14 amino acids. The germline V gene has CDR1 MNHEY and CDR2 SMNVEV (reference sequence). Trimming took 3 bases from V and 7 from J; bases not matched to a gene: 4. TCRdb keeps only in-frame clones here, not all; method: immunoSEQ multiplex PCR. This table has 15,000 to 20,000 clones, around 86% appearing once. The sequencing input was PBMCs. The V gene is TRBV27, the J gene TRBJ1-4, with TRBD1 identical over 8 bases. This sequence originates from a human donor in good health. CDR3 DNA: TGTGCCAGCAGTTTGCAGGGGGCTTCTGAAAAACTGTTTTTT. It is translated as CASSLQGASEKLFF.